This T cell receptor (beta chain) was identified during a study of CD8+ T cells in alopecia areata (dated by TCRdb to the late 2010s). A note on the overall study: High-throughput TCRbeta sequencing was used to examine T cell clonal expansion in alopecia areata in both the C3H/HeJ mouse model and human patients. Scalp tissue and sorted CD4+ and CD8+ peripheral blood T cells from patchy and totalis/universalis alopecia areata patients and from healthy controls were covered by human TCRbeta sequencing. Scalp clonality was compared among normal scalp (n=4), patchy alopecia areata scalp (n=8), and alopecia totalis/universalis scalp (n=8). RNA came from the PAXgene miRNA kit for fixed scalp, the miRNeasy kit for PBMCs, and the RNeasy kit for mouse skin. TCRbeta CDR3 regions were amplified by immunoSEQ multiplex PCR with 35 Vbeta forward and 13 Jbeta reverse primers.

Library method: the immunoSEQ multiplex PCR assay. RNA was extracted from all samples and reverse transcribed into cDNA, which served as template for TCR sequencing. SuperScript III was used to make first-strand cDNA, primed with a 2:1 mix of oligo-dT and random hexamers. A synthetic immune receptor repertoire was used to measure amplification bias, and any remaining bias was corrected computationally. In the original analysis: Raw reads were preprocessed to remove errors, and CDR3 was defined according to IMGT conventions as the region from the conserved cysteine to phenylalanine. Clonality was computed by normalizing Shannon entropy by log2 of the number of productive unique TCRs and subtracting the result from 1. Scalp TCRbeta sequences were cross-referenced with sorted blood CD4 and CD8 repertoires so that the CD4 or CD8 identity of scalp clones could be inferred. TCRdb took over this immuneACCESS table, retaining in-frame rearrangements with V and J assigned. Such tables are incomplete; in checked studies, under half of the missing clones stem from an unresolved V gene, and the remainder is unexplained. V, J and clone size were drawn from that table, and D and trimming were deduced from the DNA. This sample gives roughly 60,000 clones in total; roughly 40% of them show up just once. The top ten hold about 51% of the sample.

From alopecia areata patients, peripheral blood was collected along with lesional scalp punch biopsies. PBMCs were isolated by density centrifugation and stained for CD3, CD4 and CD8, and CD4+ and CD8+ T cells were sorted on a FACSAria. Alopecia areata patients who were not treated were recruited through a multicenter biomarker study. In four or five patients from the biomarker study, the blood CD8+ T cells went through an additional sort into NKG2D-low and NKG2D-high fractions. Results the study describes overall, beyond this receptor: Compared with normal scalp, lesional scalp, particularly in alopecia totalis/universalis, had higher clonality and more expanded CD8+ clones, which suggests antigenic drive. TCR sequences shared between patients were less clear than in mice, possibly partly because of HLA diversity in the patient population. Unlike mouse skin, which is dominated by gammadelta T cells, normal human skin has resident alphabeta T cells that are also sequenced, and this complicates analysis of the scalp TCR repertoire.

Concerning this clone: There is no known antigen for this receptor. Base qualities were left out, and no much larger clone turns up one base away.

The CDR3 numbers 12 residues from cysteine through phenylalanine. Here the CDR3 DNA is all that survives: 36 bases in frame from base 1. V is shortened by 5 bases, J by 3 bases, and the region joining them spans 7 bases. The germline V gene gives CDR1 as SGHTA and CDR2 as FQGNSA. The source material was NKG2D-low CD8+ T cells sorted from blood. This specimen's cell subset or site label, per the study, means: sorted CD8+ NKG2D-low blood T cells. The receptor was isolated from a human donor with alopecia areata. The rearranged chain carries TRBV7-2 and TRBJ1-1; no D gene can be assigned with confidence. This receptor carries the CDR3 CASSRTYTEAFF. The DNA is as follows: TGTGCCAGCAGCAGGACTTACACTGAAGCTTTCTTT.